In this sample, the clone carrying this TCR beta chain turned up many times. What it binds is not known. The record originates from a study of neurological immune-mediated disorders. The study's findings and limits: Repertoires from 18 of 34 multiple sclerosis patients grouped phylogenetically into a related-CDR3 cluster, suggesting a possible signature.

Synthesis of cDNA was carried out by template-switch 5'RACE. The reaction used 10-nucleotide random UMIs. TCRdb ran MiXCR on the 5' RACE reads and lists one entry per CDR3 protein. Of about 55,000 distinct CDR3 sequences listed, over 4% are singletons. The CDR3 consists of 11 residues. CDR1 MNHEY and CDR2 SVGAGI come from the germline V gene. The ends were cut back, 8 bases at V and 6 bases at J, with 8 bases in the middle. The sequenced sample was PBMCs. This chain uses TRBV6-5 with TRBJ2-1; D unresolved. The TCR originated in a man aged 50 to 59 with multiple sclerosis. The CDR3 DNA follows: TGTGCCAGCGTTCAGCGCAATGAGCAGTTCTTC. As protein: CASVQRNEQFF.